The next 3 T cell receptor beta chains were all read from a single sample in a study of T cells in Graves' hyperthyroidism and ophthalmopathy. The CDR3 regions of TCR beta were amplified from RNA transcripts. The HTBI primer set was used in a first-round RT-PCR of the TCR CDR3. TCRdb reprocessed the multiplex PCR reads with MiXCR, giving one entry per CDR3 protein. The table includes some 440,000 distinct CDR3 sequences, 15% to 18% detected once. The sample consisted of blood. The receptors come from a young woman with Graves' hyperthyroidism.

This clonotype appeared many times. V usage is TRBV11-3 and J usage is TRBJ1-1; no reliable D call. The CDR3 is made up of 15 amino acids. The ends were cut back, 0 bases at V and 0 bases at J, with 8 bases in the middle. Germline V CDR1 and CDR2: SGHNT, YENEEA. DNA of the CDR3: TGTGCCAGCAGCTTAGAAATGGGGATGAACACTGAAGCTTTCTTT. Translated: CASSLEMGMNTEAFF.

This clonotype occurred many times. The gene calls are TRBV5-1 and TRBJ2-5, with a weak D call TRBD2 (6 bases). V lost 4 bases and J lost 2, with 15 bases in between. CDR1 and CDR2 from the germline V gene are SGHRS and YFSETQ. The CDR3 extends over 15 amino acids. The CDR3 spells CASSPGTHSQETQYF. The DNA of the CDR3 is TGCGCCAGCAGCCCAGGGACTCATTCTCAAGAGACCCAGTACTTC.

This clonotype was seen at least ten times. J is TRBJ2-3 and V is TRBV18; D remains unclear. The CDR3 has 14 amino acids. Trimming cost V 4 bases and J 4 bases, with 12 bases left between them. CDR1 and CDR2 (germline): KGHSH, LQKENI. CDR3: CASSQEVSPDTQYF. CDR3 sequence (DNA): TGTGCCAGCTCACAAGAGGTTTCCCCAGATACGCAGTATTTT.